These 23 T cell receptor beta chains came from one sample sequenced in a study of cytomegalovirus exposure and HLA in healthy donors. 60 Vbeta and 13 Jbeta primers were used in PCR. The repertoire was sequenced with immunoSEQ multiplex PCR; TCRdb's copy has only in-frame clones and lacks some. The sample records about 120,000 clones, approximately 83% being singletons. The sequenced material came from PBMCs. The receptors here all came from a woman between 35 and 50 years old in good health and CMV-seropositive.

The gene calls are TRBV29-1 and TRBJ2-7, with 10 bases fitting TRBD2. Germline V gene sequence: CDR1 SQVTM, CDR2 ANQGSEA. The CDR3 sequence is 13 residues long. The J segment lost 1 base and the V segment lost 7 bases, leaving 4 bases of the junction unmatched. CDR3 amino acids: CSGRTSGSYEQYF. The CDR3 nucleotides read TGCAGCGGCAGGACTAGCGGTTCCTACGAGCAGTACTTC.

The rearrangement joins TRBV29-1 to TRBJ1-2; D not resolved. V was pared by 6 bases and J by 7 bases, with 21 bases between. Germline V gives CDR1 SQVTM, CDR2 ANQGSEA. This CDR3 is built from 14 residues. The CDR3 sequence: CSVGISGDIGGYTF. The CDR3 bases are TGCAGCGTAGGTATTAGCGGGGATATCGGTGGCTACACCTTC. The whole variable domain, filled in from reference TRBV29-1 and TRBJ1-2, reads SAVISQKPSRDICQRGTSLTIQCQVDSQVTMMFWYRQQPGQSLTLIATANQGSEATYESGFVIDKFPISRPNLTFSTLTVSNMSPEDSSIYLCSVGISGDIGGYTFGSGTRLTVV.

The chain uses TRBV7-6 and TRBJ1-6; unclear D gene. Trimming removed 0 bases at V and 7 bases at J, with 4 bases between. Germline values: CDR1 SGHVS, CDR2 FNYEAQ. CDR3 size: 13 residues. The CDR3 DNA follows: TGTGCCAGCAGCTTAGCCGGGAATTCACCCCTCCACTTT. Amino acid sequence: CASSLAGNSPLHF.

The V call is TRBV30, the J call TRBJ1-2; tentative D call: TRBD1 (6 bases). CDR3 length: 14 amino acids. Deletions cut 5 bases from V and 6 bases from J, with 19 bases between. Germline V gives CDR1 GTSNPN, CDR2 SVGIG (reference sequence). For the CDR3, the DNA is TGTGCCTGGGGGGATGGACAGCTGGTAGATGGCTACACCTTC. Its translation is CAWGDGQLVDGYTF.

The chain joins TRBV29-1 to TRBJ2-7, with 8 bases matching TRBD1. Germline-derived CDR1 and CDR2 are SQVTM and ANQGSEA. The CDR3 loop spans 12 amino acids. Losses at the gene ends were 4 bases for V and 8 bases for J; bases not matched to a gene: 7. The CDR3 DNA reads TGCAGCGTTGTCGGACAGGGAGGACAGCAGTACTTC. This gives the protein CSVVGQGGQQYF.

The V and J genes are TRBV4-1 and TRBJ2-7; the D is unclear. There are 15 residues in the CDR3. V was pared by 4 bases and J by 2 bases, with 15 bases between. Germline V CDR1 and CDR2: MGHRA, YSYEKL. The chain's CDR3 is CASSLSGVSTYEQYF. CDR3 DNA sequence: TGCGCCAGCAGCCTTTCTGGTGTCAGTACCTACGAGCAGTACTTC.

The table lists this clone with a count of one. The chain carries TRBV6-6 and TRBJ2-7; 11 nucleotides match TRBD2. V lost 4 bases, J lost 5 bases, and 10 bases stayed unmatched. The CDR3 contains 16 residues. The V gene's germline CDR1 is MNHNY and CDR2 SVGAGI (reference sequence). The CDR3 bases are TGTGCCAGCAGTTCCCTTCTAGCGGGAGGCGGGGACGAGCAGTACTTC. Translated, it gives CASSSLLAGGGDEQYF.

The J gene is TRBJ1-2, the V gene TRBV6-1, with TRBD1 identical over 9 bases. After removal of 3 bases from V and 4 bases from J, the junction contained 9 bases not matched to a gene. The CDR3 is 16 amino acids. The V gene's germline CDR1 is MNHNS and CDR2 SASEGT. The CDR3 bases are TGTGCCAGCAGTGACGACATAGGACAGGGGCGCTATGGCTACACCTTC. Translation gives CASSDDIGQGRYGYTF.

The chain recombines TRBV7-2 with TRBJ2-3; the D gene is possibly TRBD2 (6 bases). This CDR3 has 15 amino acids. Per germline, CDR1 SGHTA and CDR2 FQGNSA. Trimming left V 1 base short and J 1 base short, with 9 bases between. The CDR3 nucleotides are TGTGCCAGCAGCTTAGATCCTAGCGGCACAGATACGCAGTATTTT. It yields the protein CASSLDPSGTDTQYF. Using reference TRBV7-2 and TRBJ2-3 for the parts outside the CDR3, the full variable domain is GAGVSQSPSNKVTEKGKDVELRCDPISGHTALYWYRQSLGQGLEFLIYFQGNSAPDKSGLPSDRFSAERTGGSVSTLTIQRTQQEDSAVYLCASSLDPSGTDTQYFGPGTRLTVL.

This CDR3 is CAVKGQGSSGYTF. The CDR3 bases are TGTGCCGTCAAGGGACAGGGGTCGAGCGGCTACACCTTC. The rearrangement joins TRBV10-3 to TRBJ1-2, with 10 positions matching TRBD1. V was clipped by 11 bases and J by 8 bases; unmatched bases: 11. Germline CDR1 reads ENHRY; CDR2 reads SYGVKD. The CDR3 contains 13 residues.

This chain uses TRBV7-8 with TRBJ2-5, with 7 bases lining up with TRBD1. With 5 bases clipped from V and 11 bases from J, the junction kept 14 bases outside the gene matches. The germline V gene has CDR1 SGHVS and CDR2 FQNEAQ. The CDR3 length is 14 residues. Written as DNA, the CDR3 is TGTGCCAGCAGCGGAACCGGGACAGTGTTTGAGCAGTACTTC. Its translation is CASSGTGTVFEQYF.

This sequence joins TRBV21-1 and TRBJ1-2. TRBV21-1 is a pseudogene. The CDR3 length is 17 residues. The CDR3 reads CASSKVCQAAGEAGYTF. The CDR3 coding sequence is TGTGCCAGCAGCAAAGTCTGCCAGGCCGCCGGGGAGGCTGGCTACACCTTC.

This chain uses TRBV9 with TRBJ2-1, with TRBD2 matching 11 bases. There are 16 residues in the CDR3. The ends lost 3 bases at V and 2 bases at J; junction bases unmatched: 4. Germline assignment: CDR1 SGDLS and CDR2 YYNGEE. CDR3 coding DNA: TGTGCCAGCAGCGCGGGACTAGCGGAGACCTACAATGAGCAGTTCTTC. Amino acid sequence: CASSAGLAETYNEQFF.

The V call is TRBV27, the J call TRBJ2-7, with 13 bases matching TRBD2. This CDR3 comprises 16 residues. Trimming took 6 bases from V and 6 from J; bases not matched to a gene: 11. Germline CDR1 reads MNHEY; CDR2 reads SMNVEV (reference sequence). Written as DNA, the CDR3 is TGTGCCAGCAGCCGCACGCGACTAGCGGGAGGTAGCGAGCAGTACTTC. The encoded protein is CASSRTRLAGGSEQYF.

This clone appeared a few times. V is TRBV7-9 and J is TRBJ2-6; D uncertain. Trimming removed 5 bases from V and 2 bases from J, with 10 bases in between. The CDR3 consists of 15 residues. Germline V gene data show CDR1 as SEHNR and CDR2 as FQNEAQ (reference sequence). The CDR3 reads CASSRLETGANVLTF. The CDR3 DNA is TGTGCCAGCAGCCGCCTGGAGACTGGGGCCAACGTCCTGACTTTC.

The rearrangement uses TRBV7-9 and TRBJ2-3; perhaps TRBD2 as D (6 bases). Germline values: CDR1 SEHNR, CDR2 FQNEAQ (reference sequence). Trimming left V 6 bases short and J 2 bases short, with 15 bases between. CDR3 length: 15 amino acids. DNA of the CDR3: TGTGCCAGCAGTTCTGGGAGGTTCAACACAGATACGCAGTATTTT. Amino acid sequence: CASSSGRFNTDTQYF.

The chain recombines TRBV2 with TRBJ1-1, with D possibly TRBD1 on 5 matching bases. Germline V gene sequence: CDR1 SNHLY, CDR2 FYNNEI. This CDR3 has 14 residues. V was cut by 1 base and J by 3 bases, with 9 bases left in between. Here the CDR3 reads CASSEGTRDTEAFF. In DNA form, the CDR3 reads TGTGCCAGCAGTGAAGGGACCAGGGACACTGAAGCTTTCTTT.

This chain connects TRBV7-2 to TRBJ1-2; 8 positions agree with TRBD1. This CDR3 region has 17 residues. The V segment lost 1 base and the J segment 2 bases; nucleotides outside the gene matches: 9. The germline CDR1 and CDR2 sequences are SGHTA and FQGNSA. CDR3 region: CASSLVAGGSSNYGYTF. In DNA form, the CDR3 reads TGTGCCAGCAGCTTAGTGGCAGGGGGCTCGTCCAACTATGGCTACACCTTC.

The chain is built from TRBV21-1 and TRBJ1-2; no DNA check was done on the table's D call, TRBD1. TRBV21-1 is a documented pseudogene. This CDR3 has 16 amino acids. The CDR3 coding sequence is TGTGCCAGCAGTCGGGACAGGGGGCCGTGGGACTATGGCTACACCTTC. Protein product: CASSRDRGPWDYGYTF.

The chain carries TRBV5-1 and TRBJ2-7; 7 bases are a match to TRBD1. The ends lost 1 base at V and 3 bases at J; junction bases unmatched: 4. Per the germline V gene, CDR1 is SGHRS and CDR2 is YFSETQ. The CDR3 consists of 14 residues. Here the CDR3 reads CASSLRGQDYEQYF. Here the CDR3 DNA reads TGCGCCAGCAGCTTGAGGGGGCAAGACTACGAGCAGTACTTC.

J is TRBJ1-4 and V is TRBV7-9; 8 bases agree with TRBD1. The CDR3 loop spans 15 amino acids. With V trimmed by 5 bases and J by 8 bases, 10 bases remained unmatched. Germline V CDR1 and CDR2: SEHNR, FQNEAQ (reference sequence). As DNA, the CDR3 is TGTGCCAGCAGCCGTCCGGACAGGGAAGACGAAAAACTGTTTTTT. This codes for CASSRPDREDEKLFF. The full variable domain, rest sourced from reference TRBV7-9 and TRBJ1-4, is DTGVSQNPRHKITKRGQNVTFRCDPISEHNRLYWYRQTLGQGPEFLTYFQNEAQLEKSRLLSDRFSAERPKGSFSTLEIQRTEQGDSAMYLCASSRPDREDEKLFFGSGTQLSVL.

This clone was seen only once. This chain uses TRBV11-3 with TRBJ2-1, with D possibly matching TRBD2 (6 bases). V was shortened by 0 bases and J by 6 bases, with 9 bases between the two germline ends. CDR1 and CDR2 (germline): SGHNT, YENEEA. The CDR3 length is 14 residues. CDR3 protein: CASSLDLAPNEQFF. CDR3 sequence (DNA): TGTGCCAGCAGCTTAGATCTAGCGCCCAATGAGCAGTTCTTC.

This clone has only a few counts. This chain uses TRBV15 with TRBJ2-5; D remains unclear. Matching the DNA end better, TRBJ2-7 makes the J call doubtful. Germline lookup yields CDR1 LNHNV and CDR2 YYDKDF (reference sequence). CDR3 size: 15 residues. DNA of the CDR3: TGTGCCACCAGCAGAGATGGTGGCCTAAACTACGAGCAGTACTTC. It is translated as CATSRDGGLNYEQYF.